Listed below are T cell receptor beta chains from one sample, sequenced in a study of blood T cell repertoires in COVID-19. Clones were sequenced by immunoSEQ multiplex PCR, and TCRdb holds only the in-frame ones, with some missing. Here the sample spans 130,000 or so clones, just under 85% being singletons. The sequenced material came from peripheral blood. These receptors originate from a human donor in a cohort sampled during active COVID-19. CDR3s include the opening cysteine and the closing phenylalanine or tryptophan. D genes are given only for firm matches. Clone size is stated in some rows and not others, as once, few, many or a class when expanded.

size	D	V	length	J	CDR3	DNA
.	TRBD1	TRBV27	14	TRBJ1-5	CASSDRGHGQPQHF	TGTGCCAGCTCCGACAGGGGGCACGGACAGCCCCAGCATTTT
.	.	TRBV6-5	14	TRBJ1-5	CASSYSGGGQPQHF	TGTGCCAGCAGTTACTCCGGGGGAGGTCAGCCCCAGCATTTT
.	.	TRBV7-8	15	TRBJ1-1	CASSARTGGNTEAFF	TGTGCCAGCAGCGCCAGGACCGGGGGGAACACTGAAGCTTTCTTT
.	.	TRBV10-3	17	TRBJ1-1	CAITGGRSGRSGTEAFF	TGTGCCATCACCGGGGGGAGGTCAGGGCGATCAGGCACTGAAGCTTTCTTT
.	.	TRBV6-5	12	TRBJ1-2	CASRAVDYGYTF	TGTGCCAGCAGGGCGGTCGACTATGGCTACACCTTC
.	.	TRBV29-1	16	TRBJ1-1	CSASETLRVVNTEAFF	TGCAGCGCCTCAGAAACCCTCAGGGTGGTGAACACTGAAGCTTTCTTT
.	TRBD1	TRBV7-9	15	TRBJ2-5	CASSSHRDRGETQYF	TGTGCCAGCAGCTCCCACCGGGACAGGGGAGAGACCCAGTACTTC
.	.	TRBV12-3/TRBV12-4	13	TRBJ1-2	CASSVTENYGYTF	TGTGCCAGCAGCGTAACAGAAAACTATGGCTACACCTTC
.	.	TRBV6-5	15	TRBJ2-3	CASSLGGASTDTQYF	TGTGCCAGCAGTTTAGGGGGGGCCAGCACAGATACGCAGTATTTT
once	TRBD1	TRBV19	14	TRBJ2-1	CASRMTGLDNEQFF	TGTGCCAGTAGGATGACAGGGTTGGACAATGAGCAGTTCTTC
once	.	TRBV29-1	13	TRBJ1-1	CSVYTGLNTEAFF	TGCAGCGTTTATACAGGACTGAACACTGAAGCTTTCTTT
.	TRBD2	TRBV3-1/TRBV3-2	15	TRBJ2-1	CASSLAGGSYNEQFF	TGTGCCAGCAGCCTGGCGGGGGGCTCCTACAATGAGCAGTTCTTC
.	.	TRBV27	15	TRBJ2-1	CASSADWSSYNEQFF	TGTGCCAGCAGTGCGGACTGGAGCTCCTACAATGAGCAGTTCTTC
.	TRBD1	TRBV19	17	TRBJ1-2	CASSTRPNRGVRYGYTF	TGTGCCAGTAGTACCCGACCCAACAGGGGGGTTCGCTATGGCTACACCTTC
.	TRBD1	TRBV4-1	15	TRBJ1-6	CASSQVDREVSPLHF	TGCGCCAGCAGCCAAGTGGACAGGGAGGTTTCACCCCTCCACTTT
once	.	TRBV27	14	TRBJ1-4	CASSNTGFGEKLFF	TGTGCCAGCAGCAATACAGGGTTCGGCGAAAAACTGTTTTTT
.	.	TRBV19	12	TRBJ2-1	CASKGGGYEQFF	TGTGCCAGTAAAGGCGGGGGCTATGAGCAGTTCTTC
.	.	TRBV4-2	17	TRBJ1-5	CASSQGYEGTANQPQHF	TGTGCCAGCAGCCAGGGGTACGAGGGTACCGCCAATCAGCCCCAGCATTTT
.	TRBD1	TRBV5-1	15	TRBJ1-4	CASSLGTGPLMELFF	TGCGCCAGCAGCTTAGGGACAGGGCCCCTTATGGAACTGTTTTTT
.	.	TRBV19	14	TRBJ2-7	CASSHLGASYEQYF	TGTGCCAGTAGCCACTTAGGGGCCTCCTACGAGCAGTACTTC
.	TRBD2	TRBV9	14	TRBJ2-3	CASSGSGTPDTQYF	TGTGCCAGCAGCGGTAGCGGGACCCCAGATACGCAGTATTTT
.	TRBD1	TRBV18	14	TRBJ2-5	CASSPMTGEWTQYF	TGTGCCAGCTCACCAATGACAGGGGAATGGACCCAGTACTTC
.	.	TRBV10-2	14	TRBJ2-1	CASSESSSYNEQFF	TGCGCCAGCAGTGAATCGAGCTCCTACAATGAGCAGTTCTTC
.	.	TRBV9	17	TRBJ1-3	CASSQSRGALSVNTIYF	TGTGCCAGCAGCCAGTCGCGGGGGGCTTTATCAGTGAACACCATATATTTT
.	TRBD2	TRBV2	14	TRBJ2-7	CARSLAGGRSEQYF	TGTGCCAGATCTCTAGCGGGGGGGCGCAGCGAGCAGTACTTC
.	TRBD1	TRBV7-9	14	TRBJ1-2	CASSPGTALSGYTF	TGTGCCAGCAGCCCGGGGACAGCCCTATCGGGCTACACCTTC
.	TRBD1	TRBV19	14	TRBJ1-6	CASTTGTGLSPLHF	TGTGCCAGTACCACCGGGACAGGGCTCTCACCCCTCCACTTT
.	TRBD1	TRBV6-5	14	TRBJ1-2	CASSLGQGNLGYTF	TGTGCCAGCAGTTTGGGACAGGGGAATTTAGGCTACACCTTC
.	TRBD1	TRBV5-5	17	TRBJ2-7	CASSSTLRDRGAYEQYF	TGTGCCAGCAGCTCCACCCTGAGGGACAGGGGTGCGTACGAGCAGTACTTC
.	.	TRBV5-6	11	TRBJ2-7	CASTGTNEQYF	TGTGCCAGTACAGGGACGAACGAGCAGTACTTC
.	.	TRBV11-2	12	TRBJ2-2	CASSTRAGELFF	TGTGCCAGCAGCACCAGGGCCGGGGAGCTGTTTTTT
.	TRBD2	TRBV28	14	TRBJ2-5	CASSYSGGRETQYF	TGTGCCAGCAGCTATAGCGGGGGCAGGGAGACCCAGTACTTC
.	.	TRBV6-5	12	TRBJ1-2	CASGHPNYGYTF	TGTGCCAGTGGACACCCCAACTATGGCTACACCTTC
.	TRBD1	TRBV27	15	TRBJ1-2	CASSLGTGGTYGYTF	TGTGCCAGCAGTTTAGGGACAGGGGGCACATATGGCTACACCTTC
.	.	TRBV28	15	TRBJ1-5	CASSLWSGEGLREHF	TGTGCCAGCAGTTTATGGTCGGGGGAGGGATTAAGGGAGCATTTT
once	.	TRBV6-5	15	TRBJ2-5	CASRPQGRRGETQYF	TGTGCCAGCAGACCCCAAGGGCGGCGGGGTGAGACCCAGTACTTC
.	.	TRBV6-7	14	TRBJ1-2	CASSYGGGGYGYTF	TGTGCCAGCAGTTACGGGGGGGGAGGCTATGGCTACACCTTC
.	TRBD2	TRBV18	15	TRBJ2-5	CASSEWTSGQETQYF	TGTGCCAGCTCAGAATGGACTAGCGGCCAAGAGACCCAGTACTTC
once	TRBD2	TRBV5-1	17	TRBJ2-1	CASSLLPAGGGENEQFF	TGCGCCAGCAGCTTGTTACCCGCGGGGGGGGGAGAGAATGAGCAGTTCTTC
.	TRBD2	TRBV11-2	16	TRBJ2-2	CASSQTGTSATGELFF	TGTGCCAGCAGCCAGACCGGGACTAGCGCCACCGGGGAGCTGTTTTTT
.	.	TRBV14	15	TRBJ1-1	CASSQYGALNTEAFF	TGTGCCAGCAGCCAATATGGGGCTTTGAACACTGAAGCTTTCTTT
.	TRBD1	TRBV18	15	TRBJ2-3	CASSRGQGREDTQYF	TGTGCCAGCTCGCGGGGACAGGGAAGAGAGGATACGCAGTATTTT
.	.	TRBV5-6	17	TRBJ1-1	CASSLEGWGQPNTEAFF	TGTGCCAGCAGCTTGGAAGGGTGGGGGCAGCCGAACACTGAAGCTTTCTTT
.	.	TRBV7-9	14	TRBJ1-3	CASSFQGAGNTIYF	TGTGCCAGCAGCTTTCAGGGTGCTGGAAACACCATATATTTT
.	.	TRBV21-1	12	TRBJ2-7	CASTGAAYEQYF	TGTGCCAGCACTGGGGCGGCGTACGAGCAGTACTTC
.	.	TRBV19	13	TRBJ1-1	CASSTRPGPEAFF	TGTGCCAGTAGTACACGCCCGGGTCCTGAAGCTTTCTTT
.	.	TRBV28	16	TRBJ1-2	CASTGNWGDRGYGYTF	TGTGCCAGCACCGGAAACTGGGGGGATCGGGGCTATGGCTACACCTTC
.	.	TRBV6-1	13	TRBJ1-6	CASSEDEVSPLHF	TGTGCCAGCAGTGAAGACGAGGTTTCACCCCTCCACTTT
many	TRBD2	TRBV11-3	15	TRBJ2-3	CASSDSGRSTDTQYF	TGTGCCAGCAGCGATAGCGGGAGAAGCACAGATACGCAGTATTTT
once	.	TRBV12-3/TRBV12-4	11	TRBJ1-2	CASYGMMGYTF	TGTGCCAGCTACGGGATGATGGGCTACACCTTC
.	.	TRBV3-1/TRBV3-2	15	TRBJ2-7	CASSQGAGRNAEQYF	TGTGCCAGCAGCCAAGGCGCCGGCAGGAACGCCGAGCAGTACTTC
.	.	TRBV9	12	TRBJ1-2	CASRHTGTGYTF	TGTGCCAGCAGACATACAGGGACCGGCTACACCTTC
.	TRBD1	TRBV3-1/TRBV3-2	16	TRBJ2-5	CASSPMGQGVGETQYF	TGTGCCAGCAGCCCCATGGGACAGGGCGTTGGGGAGACCCAGTACTTC
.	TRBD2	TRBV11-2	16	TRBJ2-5	CASSQIGGGSQETQYF	TGTGCCAGCAGTCAAATCGGGGGGGGGTCCCAAGAGACCCAGTACTTC
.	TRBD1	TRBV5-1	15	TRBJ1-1	CASSLAGQGTTEAFF	TGCGCCAGCAGCTTGGCGGGACAGGGGACCACTGAAGCTTTCTTT
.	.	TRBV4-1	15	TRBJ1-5	CASSQAGVSNQPQHF	TGCGCCAGCAGCCAAGCAGGGGTTAGCAATCAGCCCCAGCATTTT
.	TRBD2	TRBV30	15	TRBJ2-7	CAWSLNGGVPYEQYF	TGTGCCTGGAGCCTTAATGGGGGGGTTCCCTACGAGCAGTACTTC
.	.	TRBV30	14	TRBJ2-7	CAWSVGVGIDEQYF	TGTGCCTGGAGTGTAGGGGTTGGGATAGACGAGCAGTACTTC
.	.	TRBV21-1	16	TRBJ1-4	CATGESHRTTNEKLFF	TGTGCCACAGGAGAATCCCACAGGACAACTAATGAAAAACTGTTTTTT